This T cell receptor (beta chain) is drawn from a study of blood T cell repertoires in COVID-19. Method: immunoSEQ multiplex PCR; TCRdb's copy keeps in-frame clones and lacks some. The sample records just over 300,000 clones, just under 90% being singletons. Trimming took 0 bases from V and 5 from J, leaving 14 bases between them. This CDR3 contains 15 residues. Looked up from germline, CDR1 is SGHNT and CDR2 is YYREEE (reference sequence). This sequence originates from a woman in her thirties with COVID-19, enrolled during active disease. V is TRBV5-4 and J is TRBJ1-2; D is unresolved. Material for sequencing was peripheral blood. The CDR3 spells CASSLDHPNRYGYTF. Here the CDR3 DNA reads TGTGCCAGCAGCTTGGATCACCCTAACAGATATGGCTACACCTTC.